These T cell receptor beta chains were read from a single sample in a study of blood T cell repertoires in COVID-19. This table comes from immunoSEQ multiplex PCR, and its TCRdb copy is limited to in-frame clones, with some not included. The table shows 200,000 to 300,000 clones, with 70% to 90% occurring only once. Sequencing was done on a sample of PBMCs or T cells enriched from blood (not recorded which). The receptors derive from a woman between 40 and 50 years old with acute COVID-19. Each CDR3 is given with its conserved first and last residue.

>TRBJ1-2|TRBV28
CASSLGGTGYGYTF
>TRBJ2-1|TRBV5-1
CASSPGTGRYNEQFF
>TRBJ1-3|TRBV30
CAWGARNTIYF
>TRBJ1-2|TRBV2
CASSDLIGQPGTPVTF
>TRBJ2-5|TRBV24-1
CATSDLTGGDKETQYF
>TRBJ2-5|TRBV6-5
CASRLWDTGVETQYF
>TRBJ1-5|TRBV5-1
CASSSVVGQPQHF
>TRBJ2-1|TRBV5-1
CASSDGGEQFF
>TRBJ2-7|TRBV7-3
CASSPTTGANEQYF
>TRBJ1-2|TRBV25-1
CASSDELRVYGYTF
>TRBJ2-1|TRBV7-8
CASSPSRVRNEQFF
>TRBJ2-3|TRBV5-1
CASSSGGLEQQYF
>TRBJ1-1|TRBV3-1/TRBV3-2
CASSLMADFRLGEAFF